Many counts were recorded for the clone carrying this T cell receptor (beta chain). Its antigen remains unidentified. Library preparation (for TCRbeta) was performed with unique molecular identifiers. TCRdb independently ran MiXCR on the PCR reads; one entry per CDR3 protein. Here the sample spans 670,000 or so distinct CDR3 sequences, around 13% being singletons. These data come from a study of T-cell reconstitution after alpha-beta-depleted transplantation in children. Findings of the study overall: Some patients showed high day-60 TCRbeta diversity, which derived from surviving recipient T cells and thymic progenitors. There were reportedly several hundred expanded graft clones from which alpha-beta T cells came about two months after transplant. T-cell numbers and diversity one year post-transplant derived largely from freshly generated T cells.

Sequenced material: PBMCs, taken before TCRalphabeta/CD19-depleted stem cell transplant. The source is a girl aged 2 to 9 with congenital amegakaryocytic thrombocytopenia, due to receive a stem cell transplant.

CDR3 coding DNA: TGTGCCAGCAGCTTGGGTAGTTTGGATAGCGGGCCCTACGAGCAGTACTTC. This translates into CASSLGSLDSGPYEQYF. V and J are TRBV5-5 and TRBJ2-7, with 7 bases lining up with TRBD2. The germline CDR1 and CDR2 sequences are SGHKS and YYEKEE (reference sequence). V gave up 0 bases and J gave up 2 bases; unmatched junction bases: 11. The CDR3 sequence is 17 residues long.